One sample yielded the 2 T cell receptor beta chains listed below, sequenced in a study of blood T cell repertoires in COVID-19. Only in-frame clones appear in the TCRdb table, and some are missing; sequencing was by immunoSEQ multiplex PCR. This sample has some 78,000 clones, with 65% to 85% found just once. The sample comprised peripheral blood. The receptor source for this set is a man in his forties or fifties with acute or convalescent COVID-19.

CDR3 amino acids: CASSLNLRGQTSNQPQHF. In DNA form, the CDR3 reads TGTGCCAGCAGCTTAAACCTTCGGGGACAGACAAGCAATCAGCCCCAGCATTTT. The rearrangement links TRBV7-8 to TRBJ1-5; 7 nucleotides match TRBD1. The CDR3 runs 18 residues. V lost 2 bases to trimming and J lost 1 base; unmatched junction nucleotides: 11. The V gene's germline CDR1 is SGHVS and CDR2 FQNEAQ.

The CDR3 coding sequence is TGTGCCAGCAGCAATGGGGAGGGGAGAGCTAACTATGGCTACACCTTC. It codes for CASSNGEGRANYGYTF. The rearrangement uses TRBV21-1 and TRBJ1-2. TRBV21-1 is reported as a pseudogene. The CDR3 covers 16 residues.